Listed below are T cell receptor beta chains from one sample, sequenced in a study of T cell responses to AZD1222 COVID-19 vaccine. The data were produced by immunoSEQ multiplex PCR, yet TCRdb's version contains in-frame clones alone and is incomplete. In the table there are around 150,000 clones, 85% to 95% of which are singletons. Sequencing was performed on peripheral blood, taken 28 days after the second AZD1222 dose. The receptors originated from an adult who received the AZD1222 COVID-19 vaccine. Each CDR3 is given with its conserved first and last residue. D genes are given only for firm matches. Clone size is not always given. Where it is, it says once, few, many or a class for expanded clones.

CASSLPSGSGANVLTF,TGTGCCAGCAGCTTACCTTCGGGCTCTGGGGCCAACGTCCTGACTTTC,TRBV7-3,.,TRBJ2-6,.
CASSSFGQYYEQYF,TGTGCCAGCAGTTCGTTCGGCCAGTACTACGAGCAGTACTTC,TRBV6-5,.,TRBJ2-7,.
CASLQVPPGNTIYF,TGCGCCAGCTTACAGGTCCCCCCTGGAAACACCATATATTTT,TRBV5-1,.,TRBJ1-3,.
CASSIGQRGGADTQYF,TGTGCCAGCAGCATTGGGCAGCGGGGGGGCGCAGATACGCAGTATTTT,TRBV7-3,.,TRBJ2-3,TRBD2
CASGGSNRNSPLHF,TGTGCCAGCGGGGGGTCAAACAGAAATTCACCCCTCCACTTT,TRBV6-5,.,TRBJ1-6,.
CASSQVAGISTGELFF,TGCGCCAGCAGCCAAGTTGCGGGGATCTCTACCGGGGAGCTGTTTTTT,TRBV4-1,.,TRBJ2-2,.
CASRGIGDTQYF,TGTGCCAGCAGGGGAATTGGAGATACGCAGTATTTT,TRBV6-5,.,TRBJ2-3,.
CASSQGSHVVGTRGNEQFF,TGCGCCAGCAGCCAAGGTAGTCATGTAGTCGGGACTAGGGGGAATGAGCAGTTCTTC,TRBV4-1,.,TRBJ2-1,TRBD2
CASTQLAGVVYNEQFF,TGTGCCAGCACCCAACTAGCGGGGGTCGTCTACAATGAGCAGTTCTTC,TRBV21-1,.,TRBJ2-1,.
CASSSGQGGKHNEQFF,TGTGCCAGCAGCTCAGGACAGGGGGGAAAACACAATGAGCAGTTCTTC,TRBV4-2,.,TRBJ2-1,TRBD1
CASRPGQGARGYTF,TGTGCCAGCAGGCCGGGACAGGGGGCGCGGGGCTACACCTTC,TRBV5-4,.,TRBJ1-2,TRBD1
CARSLVGSTGGVNEQFF,TGTGCCAGAAGCTTGGTGGGGAGTACAGGGGGCGTAAATGAGCAGTTCTTC,TRBV5-3,.,TRBJ2-1,TRBD1
CASSRGQGIMNTEAFF,TGTGCCAGCAGTAGGGGACAGGGGATTATGAACACTGAAGCTTTCTTT,TRBV2,.,TRBJ1-1,TRBD1
CASSSGTGVTDTQYF,TGTGCCAGCAGCTCAGGAACAGGGGTGACAGATACGCAGTATTTT,TRBV7-6,.,TRBJ2-3,TRBD1
CASSPLTGTPYEQYF,TGCGCCAGCAGCCCATTAACCGGGACGCCCTACGAGCAGTACTTC,TRBV5-1,.,TRBJ2-7,.
CASSVAVKETQYF,TGTGCCAGCAGCGTGGCAGTAAAAGAGACCCAGTACTTC,TRBV9,.,TRBJ2-5,.
CASSRIPGHAPEEQYF,TGCGCCAGCAGCCGGATACCGGGCCATGCTCCGGAAGAGCAGTACTTC,TRBV4-1,.,TRBJ2-7,.
CASSENEQYF,TGTGCCAGCAGTGAGAACGAGCAGTACTTC,TRBV6-1,.,TRBJ2-7,.
CASSTYRGIETQYF,TGCGCCAGCAGCACATACAGGGGAATAGAGACCCAGTACTTC,TRBV5-1,.,TRBJ2-5,TRBD1
CASSPGAGNNYGYTF,TGCGCCAGCAGCCCAGGAGCAGGGAACAACTATGGCTACACCTTC,TRBV4-1,.,TRBJ1-2,.
CASSVEYNSPLHF,TGTGCCAGCAGCGTAGAATATAATTCACCCCTCCACTTT,TRBV9,.,TRBJ1-6,.
CASSLLQRADGYTF,TGCGCCAGCAGCTTACTCCAGAGGGCGGATGGCTACACCTTC,TRBV5-1,.,TRBJ1-2,.
CASSIARSGYEQYF,TGTGCCAGTAGTATAGCCCGGTCGGGCTACGAGCAGTACTTC,TRBV19,.,TRBJ2-7,.
CASSRGGNQPQHF,TGTGCCAGCAGTCGGGGGGGGAATCAGCCCCAGCATTTT,TRBV12-3/TRBV12-4,.,TRBJ1-5,.
CASSLVEGWNSPLHF,TGCGCCAGCAGCTTGGTTGAGGGCTGGAATTCACCCCTCCACTTT,TRBV5-1,once,TRBJ1-6,.
CASSQWVSEAFF,TGTGCCAGCAGTCAGTGGGTGAGTGAAGCTTTCTTT,TRBV6-2/TRBV6-3,few,TRBJ1-1,.
CASKDGGYTEAFF,TGTGCCAGCAAAGACGGGGGGTACACTGAAGCTTTCTTT,TRBV6-6,.,TRBJ1-1,.
CASSVDRMNTEAFF,TGTGCCAGCAGTGTGGACAGGATGAACACTGAAGCTTTCTTT,TRBV2,.,TRBJ1-1,TRBD1
CASSPNSYGYTF,TGTGCCAGCAGCCCCAACAGCTATGGCTACACCTTC,TRBV7-9,.,TRBJ1-2,.
CASTNRGQGNTIYF,TGTGCCAGCACTAACAGGGGACAGGGGAACACCATATATTTT,TRBV6-6,.,TRBJ1-3,TRBD1
CASSPLGNNYGYTF,TGTGCCAGCAGCCCCCTTGGTAATAACTATGGCTACACCTTC,TRBV14,.,TRBJ1-2,.
CASSLRGDTGELFF,TGCGCCAGCAGCCTCCGGGGCGACACCGGGGAGCTGTTTTTT,TRBV5-1,.,TRBJ2-2,.
CASSWDGNGYTF,TGTGCCAGCAGCTGGGACGGGAATGGCTACACCTTC,TRBV5-4,.,TRBJ1-2,.
CASSLTGMNTEAFF,TGTGCCAGCAGCCTGACAGGGATGAACACTGAAGCTTTCTTT,TRBV7-8,.,TRBJ1-1,TRBD1
CASRPRTRTTDTQYF,TGTGCCAGCAGACCCAGGACACGAACCACAGATACGCAGTATTTT,TRBV7-2,.,TRBJ2-3,.
CASSQHRVHTDTQYF,TGTGCCAGCAGCCAGCACAGGGTCCACACAGATACGCAGTATTTT,TRBV7-3,.,TRBJ2-3,.
CASSPGQGFQPQHF,TGTGCCAGCTCACCGGGACAGGGCTTTCAGCCCCAGCATTTT,TRBV18,.,TRBJ1-5,TRBD1
CASSFTGTSYEQYF,TGTGCCAGCAGCTTCACCGGGACCTCATACGAGCAGTACTTC,TRBV11-3,once,TRBJ2-7,.
CASSPRVWNTGELFF,TGTGCCAGCAGCCCCCGGGTTTGGAACACCGGGGAGCTGTTTTTT,TRBV9,.,TRBJ2-2,.
CAISESGKGDYGYTF,TGTGCCATCAGTGAGTCGGGGAAGGGCGACTATGGCTACACCTTC,TRBV10-3,.,TRBJ1-2,.
CASSLSGTSANTGELFF,TGCGCCAGCAGCTTGTCGGGGACCTCAGCGAACACCGGGGAGCTGTTTTTT,TRBV5-1,.,TRBJ2-2,.
CASSQGLYNEQFF,TGCGCCAGCAGCCAAGGACTGTACAATGAGCAGTTCTTC,TRBV4-1,.,TRBJ2-1,.